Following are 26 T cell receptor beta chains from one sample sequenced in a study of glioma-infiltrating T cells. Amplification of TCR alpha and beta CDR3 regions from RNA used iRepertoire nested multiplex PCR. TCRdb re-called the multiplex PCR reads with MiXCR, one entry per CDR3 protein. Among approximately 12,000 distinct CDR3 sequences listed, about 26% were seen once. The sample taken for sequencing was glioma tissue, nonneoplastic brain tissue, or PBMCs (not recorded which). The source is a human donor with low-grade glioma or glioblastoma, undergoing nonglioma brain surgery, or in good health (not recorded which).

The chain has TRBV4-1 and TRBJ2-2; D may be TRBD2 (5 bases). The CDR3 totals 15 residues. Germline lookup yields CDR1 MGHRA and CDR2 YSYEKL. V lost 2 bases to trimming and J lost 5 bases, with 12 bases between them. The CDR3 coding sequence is TGCGCCAGCAGCCAATCCTCTCGGGGTACCGGGGAGCTGTTTTTT. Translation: CASSQSSRGTGELFF.

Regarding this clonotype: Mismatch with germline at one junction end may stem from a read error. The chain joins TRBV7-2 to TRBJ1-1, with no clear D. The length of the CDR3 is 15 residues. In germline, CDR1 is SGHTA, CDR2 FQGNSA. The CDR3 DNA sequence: TGTGCCACCAGCTTAGCATGGATTGGCGACACTGAAGCTTTCTTT. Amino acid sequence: CATSLAWIGDTEAFF.

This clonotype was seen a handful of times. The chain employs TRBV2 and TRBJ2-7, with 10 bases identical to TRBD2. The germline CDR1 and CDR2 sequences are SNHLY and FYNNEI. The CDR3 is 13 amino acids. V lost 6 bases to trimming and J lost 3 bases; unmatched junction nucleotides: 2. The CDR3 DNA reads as TGTGCCAGCAGAAGGACTAGCGGCTACGAGCAGTACTTC. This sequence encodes CASRRTSGYEQYF.

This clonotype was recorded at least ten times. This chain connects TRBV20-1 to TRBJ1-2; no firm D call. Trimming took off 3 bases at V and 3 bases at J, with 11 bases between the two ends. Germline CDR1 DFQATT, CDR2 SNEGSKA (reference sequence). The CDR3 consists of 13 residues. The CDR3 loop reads CSARLAGHYGYTF. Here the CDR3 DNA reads TGCAGTGCTAGGCTTGCCGGGCACTATGGCTACACCTTC.

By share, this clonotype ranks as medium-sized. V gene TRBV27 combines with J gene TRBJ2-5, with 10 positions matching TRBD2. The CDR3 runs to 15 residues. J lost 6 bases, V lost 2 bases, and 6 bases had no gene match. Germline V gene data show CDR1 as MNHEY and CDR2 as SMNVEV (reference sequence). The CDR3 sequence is CASSLSGRAGKTQYF. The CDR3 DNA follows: TGTGCCAGCAGTTTAAGCGGGAGGGCCGGGAAGACCCAGTACTTC.

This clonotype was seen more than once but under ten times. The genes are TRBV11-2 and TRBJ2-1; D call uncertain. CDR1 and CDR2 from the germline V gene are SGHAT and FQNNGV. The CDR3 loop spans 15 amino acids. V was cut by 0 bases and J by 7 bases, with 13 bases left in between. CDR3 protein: CASSLEIHEENEQFF. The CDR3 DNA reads TGTGCCAGCAGCTTAGAAATTCACGAGGAAAATGAGCAGTTCTTC.

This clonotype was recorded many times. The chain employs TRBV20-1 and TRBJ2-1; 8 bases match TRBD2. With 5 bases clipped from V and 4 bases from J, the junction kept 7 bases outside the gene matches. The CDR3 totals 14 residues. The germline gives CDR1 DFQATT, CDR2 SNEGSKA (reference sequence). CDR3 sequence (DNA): TGCAGTGCTTCAGCCGGGAGGGATTACAATGAGCAGTTCTTC. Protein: CSASAGRDYNEQFF.

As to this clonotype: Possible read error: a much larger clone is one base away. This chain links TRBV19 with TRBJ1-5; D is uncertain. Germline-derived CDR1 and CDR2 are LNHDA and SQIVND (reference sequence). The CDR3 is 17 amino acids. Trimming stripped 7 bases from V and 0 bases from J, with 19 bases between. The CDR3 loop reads CASNISLLSLSNQPQHF. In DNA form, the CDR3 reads TGTGCCAGTAATATCTCCCTTCTAAGCCTTAGCAATCAGCCCCAGCATTTT.

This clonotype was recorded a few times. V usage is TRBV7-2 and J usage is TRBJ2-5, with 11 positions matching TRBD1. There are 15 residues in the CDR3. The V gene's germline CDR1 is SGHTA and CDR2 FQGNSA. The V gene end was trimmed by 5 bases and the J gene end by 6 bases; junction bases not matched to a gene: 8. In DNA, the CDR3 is TGTGCCAGCAGCCAGGGGGGGACAGGGGGAAAGACCCAGTACTTC. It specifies CASSQGGTGGKTQYF.

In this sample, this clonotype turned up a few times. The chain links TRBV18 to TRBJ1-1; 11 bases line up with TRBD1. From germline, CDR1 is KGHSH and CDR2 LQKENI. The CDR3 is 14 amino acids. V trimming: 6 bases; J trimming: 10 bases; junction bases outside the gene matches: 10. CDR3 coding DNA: TGTGCCAGCTCCCTCGGACAGGGGGCGAACGGAGCTTTCTTT. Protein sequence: CASSLGQGANGAFF.

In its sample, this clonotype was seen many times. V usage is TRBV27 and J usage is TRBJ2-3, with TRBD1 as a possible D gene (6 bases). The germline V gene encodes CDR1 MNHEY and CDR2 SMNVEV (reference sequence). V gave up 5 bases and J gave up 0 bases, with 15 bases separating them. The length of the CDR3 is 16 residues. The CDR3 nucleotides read TGTGCCAGCAGTCTACAGGGCCTTCCTAGCACAGATACGCAGTATTTT. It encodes CASSLQGLPSTDTQYF.

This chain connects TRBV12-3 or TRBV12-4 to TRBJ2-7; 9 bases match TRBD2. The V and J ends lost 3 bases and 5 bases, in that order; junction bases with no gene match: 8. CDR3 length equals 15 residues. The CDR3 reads CASSFDSGRVHEQYF. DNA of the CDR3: TGTGCCAGCAGTTTTGATAGCGGGAGAGTCCACGAGCAGTACTTC.

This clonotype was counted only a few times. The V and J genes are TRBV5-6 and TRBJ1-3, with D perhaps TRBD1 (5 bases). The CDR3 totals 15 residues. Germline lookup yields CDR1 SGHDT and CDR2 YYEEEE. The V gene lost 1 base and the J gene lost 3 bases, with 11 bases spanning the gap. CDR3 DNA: TGTGCCAGCAGCTTGACCGGGACGGTTGGAAACACCATATATTTT. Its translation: CASSLTGTVGNTIYF.

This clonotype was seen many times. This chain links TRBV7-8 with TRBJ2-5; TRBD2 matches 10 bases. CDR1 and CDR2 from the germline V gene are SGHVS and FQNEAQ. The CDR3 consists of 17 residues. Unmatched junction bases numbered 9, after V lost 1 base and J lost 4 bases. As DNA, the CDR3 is TGTGCCAGCAGCTTAGAGCTAGCGGGAGTACGAGGAGAGACCCAGTACTTC. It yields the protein CASSLELAGVRGETQYF. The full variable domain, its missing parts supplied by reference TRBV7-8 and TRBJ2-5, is GAGVSQSPRYKVAKRGQDVALRCDPISGHVSLFWYQQALGQGPEFLTYFQNEAQLDKSGLPSDRFFAERPEGSVSTLKIQRTQQEDSAVYLCASSLELAGVRGETQYFGPGTRLLVL.

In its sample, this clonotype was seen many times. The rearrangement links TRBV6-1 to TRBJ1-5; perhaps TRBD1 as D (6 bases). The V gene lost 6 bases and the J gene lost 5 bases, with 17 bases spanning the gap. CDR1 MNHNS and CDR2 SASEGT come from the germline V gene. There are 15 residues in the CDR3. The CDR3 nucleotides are TGTGCCAGCAGGGTGATGACAGGTGGGGATCAGCCCCAGCATTTT. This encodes CASRVMTGGDQPQHF.

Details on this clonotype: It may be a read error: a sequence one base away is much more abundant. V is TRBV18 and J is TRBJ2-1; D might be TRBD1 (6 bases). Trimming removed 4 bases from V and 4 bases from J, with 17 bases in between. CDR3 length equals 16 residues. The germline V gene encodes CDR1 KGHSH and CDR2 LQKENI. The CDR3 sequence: CASSRLGTTPYNEQFF. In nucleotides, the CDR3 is TGTGCCAGCTCACGGCTAGGGACAACCCCGTACAATGAGCAGTTCTTC.

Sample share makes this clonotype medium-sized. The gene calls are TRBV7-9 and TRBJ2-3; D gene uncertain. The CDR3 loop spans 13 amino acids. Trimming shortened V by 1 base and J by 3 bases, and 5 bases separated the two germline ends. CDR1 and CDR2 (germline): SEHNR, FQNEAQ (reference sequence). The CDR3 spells CASSLDGTDTQYF. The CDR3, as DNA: TGTGCCAGCAGCTTAGACGGGACAGATACGCAGTATTTT.

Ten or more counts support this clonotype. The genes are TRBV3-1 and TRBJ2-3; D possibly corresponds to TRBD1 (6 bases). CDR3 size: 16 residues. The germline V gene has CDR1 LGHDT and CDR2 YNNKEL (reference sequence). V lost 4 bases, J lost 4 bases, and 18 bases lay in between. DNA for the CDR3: TGTGCCAGCAGCCGATCTCACCAGGGGCCCGCAGATACGCAGTATTTT. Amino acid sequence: CASSRSHQGPADTQYF.

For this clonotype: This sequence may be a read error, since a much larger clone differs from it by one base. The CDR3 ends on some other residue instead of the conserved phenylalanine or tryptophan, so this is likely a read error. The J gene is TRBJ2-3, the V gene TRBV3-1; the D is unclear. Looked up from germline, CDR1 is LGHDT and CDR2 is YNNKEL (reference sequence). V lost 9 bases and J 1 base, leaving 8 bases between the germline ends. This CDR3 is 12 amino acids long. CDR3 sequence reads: CASRGGTDTQYL. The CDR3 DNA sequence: TGTGCCAGTCGCGGAGGCACAGATACGCAGTATCTT.

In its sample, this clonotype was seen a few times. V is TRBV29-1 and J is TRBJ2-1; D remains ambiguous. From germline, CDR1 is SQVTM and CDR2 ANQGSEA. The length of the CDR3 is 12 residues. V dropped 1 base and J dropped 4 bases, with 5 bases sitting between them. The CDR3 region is CSVEGRYNEQFF. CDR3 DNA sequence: TGCAGCGTTGAAGGTCGTTACAATGAGCAGTTCTTC.

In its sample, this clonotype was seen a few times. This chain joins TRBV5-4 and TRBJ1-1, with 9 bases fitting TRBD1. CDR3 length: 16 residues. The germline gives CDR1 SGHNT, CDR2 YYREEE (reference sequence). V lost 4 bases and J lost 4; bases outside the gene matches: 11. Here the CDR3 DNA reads TGTGCCAGCAGCACCTCGGGGACAGGGTTTATCACTGAAGCTTTCTTT. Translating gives CASSTSGTGFITEAFF.

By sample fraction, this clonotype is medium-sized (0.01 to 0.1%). CDR3 in amino acids: CASLGTGGNTEAFF. As DNA, the CDR3 is TGTGCCAGCCTTGGGACGGGGGGCAACACTGAAGCTTTCTTT. The chain joins TRBV27 to TRBJ1-1; a weak D match, TRBD1 (6 bases). Between the trimmed V and J ends, which lost 8 bases and 2 bases, there was a span of 15 bases. The CDR3 spans 14 residues. The germline V gene has CDR1 MNHEY and CDR2 SMNVEV (reference sequence).

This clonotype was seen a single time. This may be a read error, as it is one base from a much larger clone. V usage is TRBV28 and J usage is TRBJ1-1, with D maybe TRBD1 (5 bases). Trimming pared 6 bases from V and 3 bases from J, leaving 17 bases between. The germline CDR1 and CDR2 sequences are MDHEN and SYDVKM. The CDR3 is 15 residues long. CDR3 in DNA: TGTGCCAGCAGGTTGTCGCAGGGTAGGGACACTGAAGCTTTCTTT. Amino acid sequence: CASRLSQGRDTEAFF.

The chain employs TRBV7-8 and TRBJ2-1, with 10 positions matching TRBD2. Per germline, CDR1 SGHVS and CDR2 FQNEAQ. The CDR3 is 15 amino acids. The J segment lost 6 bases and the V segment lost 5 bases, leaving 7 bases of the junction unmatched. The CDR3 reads CASSLLAGVSNEQFF. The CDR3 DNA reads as TGTGCCAGCAGCCTCCTAGCGGGAGTATCCAATGAGCAGTTCTTC.

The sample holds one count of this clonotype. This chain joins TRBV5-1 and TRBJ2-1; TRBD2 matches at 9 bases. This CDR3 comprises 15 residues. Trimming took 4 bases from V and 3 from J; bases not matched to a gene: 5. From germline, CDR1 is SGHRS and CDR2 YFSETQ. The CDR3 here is CASSPGLAIYNEQFF. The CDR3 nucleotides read TGCGCCAGCAGCCCGGGACTAGCAATCTACAATGAGCAGTTCTTC.

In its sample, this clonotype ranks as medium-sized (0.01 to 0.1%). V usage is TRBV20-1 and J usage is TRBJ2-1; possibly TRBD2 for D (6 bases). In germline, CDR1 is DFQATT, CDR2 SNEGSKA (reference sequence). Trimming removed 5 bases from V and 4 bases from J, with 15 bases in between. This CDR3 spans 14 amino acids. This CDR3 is CSALTGSGYNEQFF. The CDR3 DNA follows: TGCAGTGCTTTAACAGGTAGCGGTTACAATGAGCAGTTCTTC.